These 21 T cell receptor beta chains were all obtained from the same sample, sequenced in a study of T cell responses to AZD1222 COVID-19 vaccine. Some clones are missing from TCRdb's copy, which holds only in-frame ones; the method was immunoSEQ multiplex PCR. Here the sample spans 180,000 or so clones, 88% being singletons. The sample here was peripheral blood, taken 28 days after the second AZD1222 dose. These receptors were taken from an adult who received the AZD1222 COVID-19 vaccine.

The chain couples TRBV5-6 to TRBJ2-7; no reliable D call. V lost 0 bases, J lost 5 bases, and 9 bases lay in between. This CDR3 spans 13 amino acids. Germline loops: CDR1 SGHDT, CDR2 YYEEEE. CDR3 region: CASSLERSHEQYF. The CDR3 DNA reads TGTGCCAGCAGCTTGGAAAGGTCCCACGAGCAGTACTTC.

This clone was counted a single time. This chain connects TRBV5-6 to TRBJ1-2; D is unclear. The germline V and J ends were trimmed by 1 base and 6 bases, with 16 bases remaining between them. Germline CDR1 reads SGHDT; CDR2 reads YYEEEE. The CDR3 contains 15 residues. Here the CDR3 reads CASSLRGSRLDGYTF. The DNA of the CDR3 is TGTGCCAGCAGCTTGCGAGGAAGCCGGCTAGATGGCTACACCTTC.

This clone was seen a single time. The chain recombines TRBV4-2 with TRBJ1-1; a possible D gene is TRBD1 (5 bases). V was clipped by 0 bases and J by 7 bases, with 15 bases between them. The CDR3 covers 15 residues. The germline CDR1 and CDR2 sequences are LGHNA and YNFKEQ. The CDR3 DNA is TGTGCCAGCAGCCAAGAATGGGGACCGGGGATTGAAGCTTTCTTT. This encodes CASSQEWGPGIEAFF.

This clone was observed a few times. The rearrangement uses TRBV6-6 and TRBJ2-7; 8 nucleotides agree with TRBD1. Losses at the gene ends were 0 bases for V and 6 bases for J; bases not matched to a gene: 4. The CDR3 is 14 amino acids. Germline CDR1 and CDR2: MNHNY and SVGAGI (reference sequence). As DNA, the CDR3 is TGTGCCAGCAGTTACTCGGAGACAGGGGTCGAGCAGTACTTC. Translating it yields CASSYSETGVEQYF.

The rearrangement links TRBV11-2 to TRBJ2-7, with D possibly TRBD1 on 5 matching bases. The germline gives CDR1 SGHAT, CDR2 FQNNGV. This CDR3 has 16 residues. Trimming removed 5 bases from V and 0 bases from J, with 17 bases in between. DNA for the CDR3: TGTGCCAGCAGCCCAGGGAAGGACCCTCTCTCCTACGAGCAGTACTTC. Amino acid sequence: CASSPGKDPLSYEQYF.

The chain has TRBV11-2 and TRBJ2-2; 10 nucleotides align to TRBD2. Per the germline V gene, CDR1 is SGHAT and CDR2 is FQNNGV. This CDR3 has 17 amino acids. Trimming removed 7 bases from V and 0 bases from J; junction bases left unmatched: 8. CDR3 amino acids: CASIDDGTSANTGELFF. Here the CDR3 DNA reads TGTGCCAGCATCGACGACGGGACTAGCGCGAACACCGGGGAGCTGTTTTTT.

The J gene is TRBJ2-3, the V gene TRBV6-2 or TRBV6-3; TRBD1 agrees at 7 bases. V trimming: 6 bases; J trimming: 0 bases; junction bases outside the gene matches: 3. In germline, CDR1 is MNHEY, CDR2 SVGEGT. There are 14 residues in the CDR3. CDR3 sequence: CASSRQGSTDTQYF. CDR3 nucleotides: TGTGCCAGCAGCAGACAGGGTAGCACAGATACGCAGTATTTT.

Only a few counts were recorded for this clone. This chain links TRBV28 with TRBJ2-7; tentatively, D is TRBD2 (6 bases). The CDR3 is 14 amino acids. The V and J ends lost 6 bases and 6 bases respectively, with 18 bases between them. CDR1 is MDHEN and CDR2 is SYDVKM in the germline V gene. CDR3 DNA sequence: TGTGCCAGCAGGCCTGGCGGAGGGACCTTCGAGCAGTACTTC. It translates to CASRPGGGTFEQYF.

The chain uses TRBV6-6 and TRBJ2-7; D could derive from TRBD1 or TRBD2 (5 bases each). Trimming removed 8 bases at V and 2 bases at J, with 10 bases between. The V gene's germline CDR1 is MNHNY and CDR2 SVGAGI (reference sequence). CDR3 length: 12 residues. The CDR3 loop reads CASQRGPYEQYF. The CDR3 region has the DNA TGTGCCAGCCAGAGGGGTCCCTACGAGCAGTACTTC.

The V gene is TRBV28, the J gene TRBJ1-6; D is unclear. The CDR3 loop spans 14 amino acids. V lost 7 bases, J lost 3 bases, and 10 bases lay in between. Germline V lookup: CDR1 MDHEN, CDR2 SYDVKM. CDR3: CASIPADYNSPLHF. The CDR3 region has the DNA TGTGCCAGCATCCCTGCCGACTATAATTCACCCCTCCACTTT.

The chain recombines TRBV27 with TRBJ2-4; 7 bases align to TRBD1. This CDR3 is built from 16 residues. Germline CDR1 reads MNHEY; CDR2 reads SMNVEV (reference sequence). The junction had 8 bases not matched to a gene; V was cut back by 5 bases and J by 1 base. The DNA of the CDR3 is TGTGCCAGCAGTCCCCGACAGGGTTCGGCCAAAAACATTCAGTACTTC. Translating gives CASSPRQGSAKNIQYF.

The genes are TRBV7-3 and TRBJ1-6, with D unclear. V lost 4 bases and J lost 9, with 16 bases in between. There are 15 residues in the CDR3. Looked up from germline, CDR1 is SGHTA and CDR2 is FQGTGA. The CDR3 sequence: CASSSGEGWGSPLHF. Written as DNA, the CDR3 is TGTGCCAGCAGCTCCGGTGAAGGGTGGGGTTCACCCCTCCACTTT.

J is TRBJ2-3 and V is TRBV18; 8 bases fit TRBD2. The junction had 6 bases not matched to a gene; V was cut back by 3 bases and J by 1 base. Germline values: CDR1 KGHSH, CDR2 LQKENI. The CDR3 totals 16 residues. The CDR3 nucleotides are TGTGCCAGCTCACCTGCGGGGGGCGGGCGCACAGATACGCAGTATTTT. Protein: CASSPAGGGRTDTQYF.

This sequence joins TRBV28 and TRBJ2-3; 7 bases are a match to TRBD2. The CDR3 has 12 amino acids. Germline V gene lookup returns CDR1 MDHEN and CDR2 SYDVKM. V lost 11 bases to trimming and J lost 3 bases; unmatched junction nucleotides: 5. CDR3 bases: TGTGCCGCCGGGGAGGGTACAGATACGCAGTATTTT. Translated: CAAGEGTDTQYF.

This chain connects TRBV30 to TRBJ2-5; TRBD2 aligns across 14 bases. V shed 1 base and J 4 bases; nucleotides not matched to a gene: 2. Germline CDR1 is GTSNPN and CDR2 is SVGIG (reference sequence). This CDR3 spans 15 amino acids. CDR3 in amino acids: CAWSEGLAGVETQYF. In nucleotides, the CDR3 is TGTGCCTGGAGTGAGGGACTAGCGGGAGTAGAGACCCAGTACTTC.

This chain connects TRBV7-8 to TRBJ2-7; D is ambiguous. The CDR3 totals 13 residues. Trimming stripped 5 bases from V and 2 bases from J, with 10 bases between. Germline CDR1 and CDR2: SGHVS and FQNEAQ. The CDR3 protein is CASSRDTPYEQYF. DNA of the CDR3: TGTGCCAGCAGCCGCGACACCCCCTACGAGCAGTACTTC.

CDR3 sequence reads: CASSHGTSAAEQYF. In DNA form, the CDR3 reads TGTGCCAGCAGCCATGGGACTAGCGCGGCCGAGCAGTACTTC. This chain uses TRBV27 with TRBJ2-7, with TRBD2 matching 10 bases. Germline V lookup: CDR1 MNHEY, CDR2 SMNVEV (reference sequence). After removal of 6 bases from V and 6 bases from J, the junction contained 8 bases not matched to a gene. The length of the CDR3 is 14 residues.

The genes are TRBV9 and TRBJ2-1; 11 bases map to TRBD2. Per the germline V gene, CDR1 is SGDLS and CDR2 is YYNGEE. The CDR3 length is 16 residues. V was pared by 3 bases and J by 5 bases, with 7 bases of the junction left unmatched. The CDR3 DNA reads TGTGCCAGCAGCGCCTTCCTAGCGGGAGGTGACAATGAGCAGTTCTTC. Protein sequence: CASSAFLAGGDNEQFF.

This chain uses TRBV28 with TRBJ2-7; tentative D call: TRBD1 (6 bases). Germline assignment: CDR1 MDHEN and CDR2 SYDVKM. V lost 1 base and J 4 bases, leaving 14 bases between the germline ends. CDR3 length: 15 residues. The CDR3 spells CASSLYGTPPYEQYF. The CDR3 coding sequence is TGTGCCAGCAGTTTATACGGGACACCTCCGTACGAGCAGTACTTC.

The rearrangement joins TRBV11-2 to TRBJ2-3; no definite D call. Trimming pared 11 bases from V and 2 bases from J, leaving 17 bases between. CDR1 SGHAT and CDR2 FQNNGV come from the germline V gene. CDR3 size: 14 residues. CDR3 nucleotide sequence: TGTGCCTGCCGAGGTAGACCCGCCACAGATACGCAGTATTTT. This codes for CACRGRPATDTQYF.

The rearrangement links TRBV30 to TRBJ1-4; D remains ambiguous. The CDR3 spans 15 residues. Trimming cost V 1 base and J 5 bases, with 14 bases left between them. Germline CDR1 reads GTSNPN; CDR2 reads SVGIG (reference sequence). The CDR3 protein is CAWSAQAARNEKLFF. CDR3 bases: TGTGCCTGGAGTGCGCAAGCCGCCCGGAATGAAAAACTGTTTTTT.